This T cell receptor (beta chain) was sequenced during a study of T-cell memory formation after mild COVID-19. TCRdb used MiXCR to reprocess the 5' RACE reads, holding one entry per CDR3 protein. Counted here are under 650,000 distinct CDR3 sequences, more than 15% occurring once; the ten biggest clones make up around 12%. V lost 7 bases to trimming and J lost 1 base; unmatched junction nucleotides: 6. Germline values: CDR1 MNHNY, CDR2 SVGAGI (reference sequence). This CDR3 spans 16 amino acids. The chain uses TRBV6-6 and TRBJ2-1; 11 bases fit TRBD2. This TCR derives from an adult woman who had mild COVID-19 (a few samples of this study predate the infection). Cell type and time point are not known. The sample was PBMCs or a T cell subset sorted from them (not recorded which). CDR3 DNA: TGTGCCAGCATGGATAGCGGGGGGGGGTCCTACAATGAGCAGTTCTTC. It yields the protein CASMDSGGGSYNEQFF.